Reported below is one T cell receptor (beta chain). The data were produced by immunoSEQ multiplex PCR, yet TCRdb's version contains in-frame clones alone and is incomplete. The sample includes about 510,000 clones, about 80% of them seen just once. The sample originates from a study of shared clonotypes between healthy human individuals. The CDR3 sequence is 16 residues long. V was shortened by 1 base and J by 6 bases, with 20 bases between the two germline ends. Germline CDR1 is SGDLS and CDR2 is YYNGEE. Caucasian adults residing in Nashville, Tennessee made up all the donors. The TCR comes from a woman in her forties in good health. Some clones in this sample may be carry-over from other donors' samples. This sequence joins TRBV9 and TRBJ2-7; D may be TRBD2 (6 bases). The sequencing input was PBMCs. The CDR3 bases are TGTGCCAGCAGCGTACAACCCCGGGGCGTCGGGAGCGAGCAGTACTTC. Translated, it gives CASSVQPRGVGSEQYF.